Listed below are T cell receptor beta chains from one sample, sequenced in a study of T cell repertoires in cytomegalovirus infection. TCRdb re-called the reads through MiXCR, storing one row per CDR3 protein. The sample lists approximately 70,000 distinct CDR3 sequences, 3% to 4.5% occurring once. Sequences were obtained from PBMCs. Every receptor here comes from a human donor in good health (CMV status not recorded). Some clones in this sample may be carry-over from other donors' samples. Each CDR3 is given with its conserved first and last residue. D genes are given only for firm matches. The size of a clone is reported for some rows only, either as once, few or many, or as a class for expanded clones.

v_call	clone_size	j_call	cdr3_length	d_call	cdr3_aa	cdr3_nt
TRBV28	many	TRBJ2-1	16	TRBD2	CASSLVASGLWGEQFF	TGTGCCAGCAGTTTAGTGGCTAGCGGCCTTTGGGGTGAGCAGTTCTTC
TRBV28	many	TRBJ2-7	13	NA	CASSMVRGYEQYF	TGTGCCAGCAGTATGGTCAGGGGCTACGAGCAGTACTTC
TRBV7-9	many	TRBJ2-3	18	TRBD2	CASSLGVAAGGPTDTQYF	TGTGCCAGCAGCTTAGGGGTAGCTGCGGGAGGTCCCACAGATACGCAGTATTTT
TRBV6-2/TRBV6-3	NA	TRBJ2-7	13	TRBD1	CASKDRGYYEQYF	TGTGCCAGCAAGGACAGGGGATACTACGAGCAGTACTTC
TRBV7-9	many	TRBJ1-1	12	NA	CASSGSGTEAFF	TGTGCCAGCAGCGGATCAGGCACTGAAGCTTTCTTT
TRBV7-2	many	TRBJ2-2	16	NA	CASSNLGTTNTGELFF	TGTGCCAGCAGCAACCTTGGGACCACGAACACCGGGGAGCTGTTTTTT
TRBV6-2/TRBV6-3	many	TRBJ2-6	13	NA	CASRDSGANVLTF	TGTGCCAGCAGGGACTCTGGGGCCAACGTCCTGACTTTC
TRBV7-2	many	TRBJ2-3	12	NA	CASSTKADTQYF	TGTGCCAGCAGCACTAAGGCAGATACGCAGTATTTT
TRBV12-3/TRBV12-4	many	TRBJ2-6	14	NA	CASRASSGANVLTF	TGTGCCAGCAGAGCAAGCTCTGGGGCCAACGTCCTGACTTTC
TRBV6-1	NA	TRBJ2-7	11	NA	CASSSWYEQYF	TGTGCCAGCAGTTCTTGGTACGAGCAGTACTTC
TRBV7-8	NA	TRBJ1-3	17	TRBD1	CASSSIGETGRRNTIYF	TGTGCCAGCAGCTCCATAGGGGAGACAGGGCGCCGAAACACCATATATTTT
TRBV20-1	many	TRBJ1-4	15	NA	CSAEGPANSNEKLFF	TGCAGTGCCGAGGGCCCAGCGAACTCTAATGAAAAACTGTTTTTT
TRBV20-1	many	TRBJ2-7	13	TRBD1	CSAGQGYSYEQYF	TGCAGTGCCGGACAGGGCTATTCCTACGAGCAGTACTTC
TRBV7-2	many	TRBJ2-5	13	TRBD1	CASSYGQGSTQYF	TGTGCCAGCAGCTACGGACAGGGAAGTACCCAGTACTTC
TRBV7-9	many	TRBJ1-2	15	NA	CASSPGRLGFDGYTF	TGTGCCAGCAGCCCGGGACGCTTGGGTTTTGATGGCTACACCTTC
TRBV20-1	many	TRBJ2-3	15	NA	CSARDWGGTTDTQYF	TGCAGTGCTAGGGACTGGGGCGGGACCACAGATACGCAGTATTTT
TRBV7-3	many	TRBJ2-7	16	NA	CASSLGETVAVDEQYF	TGTGCCAGCAGCTTAGGTGAGACAGTGGCTGTGGACGAGCAGTACTTC
TRBV12-3/TRBV12-4	NA	TRBJ1-4	15	NA	CASSPGPRGNEKLFF	TGTGCCAGCAGTCCCGGGCCCCGGGGGAATGAAAAACTGTTTTTT
TRBV6-6	many	TRBJ1-5	13	NA	CASRRGSNQPQHF	TGTGCCAGCAGAAGGGGTAGCAATCAGCCCCAGCATTTT
TRBV7-2	many	TRBJ1-2	15	TRBD1	CASSPGRRQGAGYTF	TGTGCCAGCAGCCCCGGAAGGAGACAGGGCGCGGGCTACACCTTC
TRBV7-2	many	TRBJ1-4	15	NA	CASSLMLGVGEKLFF	TGTGCCAGCAGCTTAATGCTTGGGGTCGGCGAAAAACTGTTTTTT
TRBV28	many	TRBJ1-3	16	TRBD1	CASSPPTGFFGNTIYF	TGTGCCAGCAGTCCCCCGACAGGGTTCTTTGGAAACACCATATATTTT
TRBV7-9	many	TRBJ1-1	13	NA	CASSLVGETEAFF	TGTGCCAGCAGCTTAGTGGGGGAAACTGAAGCTTTCTTT
TRBV6-2/TRBV6-3	many	TRBJ2-2	19	TRBD2	CASSEAGPLQNANTGELFF	TGTGCCAGCAGTGAAGCGGGACCCCTACAAAACGCGAACACCGGGGAGCTGTTTTTT
TRBV29-1	many	TRBJ1-1	13	NA	CSVVVTGYSEAFF	TGCAGCGTTGTTGTGACAGGTTATTCGGAAGCTTTCTTT
TRBV20-1	many	TRBJ2-7	14	TRBD2	CSAPDPTSVHEQYF	TGCAGTGCTCCAGACCCCACTAGCGTCCACGAGCAGTACTTC
TRBV27	many	TRBJ1-2	15	TRBD1	CASSFEGTGRRGYTF	TGTGCCAGCAGTTTCGAAGGGACAGGTCGACGAGGCTACACCTTC
TRBV28	many	TRBJ2-3	15	NA	CASSSRQVGADTQYF	TGTGCCAGCAGTTCCCGACAGGTCGGCGCAGATACGCAGTATTTT
TRBV28	many	TRBJ1-5	17	NA	CASSSELGDYSNQPQHF	TGTGCCAGCAGTTCCGAGTTGGGCGACTATAGCAATCAGCCCCAGCATTTT
TRBV25-1	many	TRBJ1-5	14	NA	CASSGAGVVQPQHF	TGTGCCAGCAGTGGGGCAGGGGTTGTACAGCCCCAGCATTTT
TRBV4-3	many	TRBJ2-7	12	NA	CASSQDTGEQYF	TGCGCCAGCAGCCAAGATACTGGCGAGCAGTACTTC
TRBV7-2	few	TRBJ1-2	14	TRBD1	CASTIDRVGYGYTF	TGTGCCAGCACCATAGACAGGGTCGGTTATGGCTACACCTTC
TRBV7-2	many	TRBJ1-5	16	TRBD1	CASSLVSGTGNQPQHF	TGTGCCAGCAGCTTAGTTTCCGGGACAGGTAATCAGCCCCAGCATTTT
TRBV7-2	many	TRBJ1-1	14	TRBD1	CASSLGQVNTEAFF	TGTGCCAGCAGCTTGGGACAGGTGAACACTGAAGCTTTCTTT
TRBV19	many	TRBJ2-7	15	NA	CASSTQQDSFYEQYF	TGTGCCAGTAGTACTCAGCAGGACAGTTTCTACGAGCAGTACTTC
TRBV3-1	many	TRBJ2-1	17	TRBD2	CASSQSNRPSGYNEQFF	TGTGCCAGCAGCCAATCGAATCGGCCTAGCGGCTACAATGAGCAGTTCTTC
TRBV7-2	many	TRBJ1-5	14	NA	CASSFRYSNQPQHF	TGTGCCAGCAGCTTCCGGTATAGCAATCAGCCCCAGCATTTT
TRBV12-3/TRBV12-4	many	TRBJ2-1	15	NA	CASSLPGGGTYEQFF	TGTGCCAGCAGTCTCCCGGGAGGGGGCACGTATGAGCAGTTCTTC
TRBV20-1	many	TRBJ2-3	11	NA	CSARVPDTQYF	TGCAGTGCTAGAGTCCCAGATACGCAGTATTTT
TRBV28	many	TRBJ1-2	13	NA	CASSIPGAIGYTF	TGTGCCAGCTCGATTCCGGGGGCGATTGGCTACACCTTC
TRBV12-3/TRBV12-4	many	TRBJ2-3	15	TRBD2	CASKLAGGPPDTQYF	TGTGCCAGCAAACTAGCGGGAGGGCCTCCGGATACGCAGTATTTT
TRBV6-2/TRBV6-3	many	TRBJ1-1	12	NA	CASGELRREAFF	TGTGCCAGCGGCGAGTTAAGACGGGAAGCTTTCTTT
TRBV19	many	TRBJ1-5	15	NA	CASSIVLQNNQPQHF	TGTGCCAGTAGTATAGTCCTTCAAAATAATCAGCCCCAGCATTTT
TRBV7-8	many	TRBJ1-2	13	NA	CASSTGGNYGYTF	TGTGCCAGCAGCACAGGCGGGAACTATGGCTACACCTTC
TRBV7-2	many	TRBJ2-7	15	TRBD2	CASSPTSGRPGEQYF	TGTGCCAGCAGCCCAACTAGCGGGAGGCCGGGGGAGCAGTACTTC
TRBV6-8	NA	TRBJ1-1	14	NA	CASTEGWSGTEAFF	TGTGCCAGCACCGAGGGCTGGTCGGGGACTGAAGCTTTCTTT
TRBV7-2	many	TRBJ2-1	15	NA	CASSLTPLSYNEQFF	TGTGCCAGCAGCTTAACCCCTCTCTCCTACAATGAGCAGTTCTTC
TRBV7-2	many	TRBJ1-3	13	NA	CASSLAPGNTIYF	TGTGCCAGCAGCTTAGCGCCGGGAAACACCATATATTTT
TRBV28	medium-sized	TRBJ2-3	13	NA	CASSLQNTDTQYF	TGTGCCAGCAGTTTACAGAACACAGATACGCAGTATTTT
TRBV7-4	NA	TRBJ2-7	14	TRBD1	CASSLERQGGEQYF	TGTGCCAGCAGCTTGGAGAGACAGGGCGGCGAGCAGTACTTC
TRBV14	many	TRBJ1-5	14	NA	CASSPLGSNQPQHF	TGTGCCAGCAGCCCTTTAGGAAGCAATCAGCCCCAGCATTTT
TRBV7-2	many	TRBJ1-2	15	TRBD1	CASSPQSDRVEGYTF	TGTGCCAGCAGCCCGCAATCAGACAGGGTAGAAGGCTACACCTTC